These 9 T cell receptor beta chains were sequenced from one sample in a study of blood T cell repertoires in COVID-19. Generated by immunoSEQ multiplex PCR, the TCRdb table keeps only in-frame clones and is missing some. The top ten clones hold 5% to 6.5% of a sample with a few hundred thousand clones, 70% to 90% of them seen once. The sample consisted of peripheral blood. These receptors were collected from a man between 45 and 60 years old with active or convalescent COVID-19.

The CDR3: CASGLVLAGVGYNEQFF. The CDR3 DNA sequence: TGTGCTAGTGGTTTGGTCCTAGCGGGAGTGGGGTACAATGAGCAGTTCTTC. V usage is TRBV12-5 and J usage is TRBJ2-1, with 10 bases that match TRBD2. Trimming removed 0 bases from V and 4 bases from J; junction bases left unmatched: 6. The CDR3 runs to 17 residues. CDR1 LGHNT and CDR2 FRNRAP come from the germline V gene.

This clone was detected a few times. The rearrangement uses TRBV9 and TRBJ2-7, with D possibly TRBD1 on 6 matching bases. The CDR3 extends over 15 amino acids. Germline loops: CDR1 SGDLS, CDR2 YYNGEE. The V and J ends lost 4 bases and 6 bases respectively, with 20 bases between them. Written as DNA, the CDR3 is TGTGCCAGCAGCCCGACAGGAGACAGGACCGGCGAGCAGTACTTC. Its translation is CASSPTGDRTGEQYF.

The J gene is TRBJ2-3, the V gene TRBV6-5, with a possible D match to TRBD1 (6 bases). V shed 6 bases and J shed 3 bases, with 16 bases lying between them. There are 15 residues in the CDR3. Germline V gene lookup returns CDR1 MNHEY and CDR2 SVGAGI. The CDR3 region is CASRTTSGVTDTQYF. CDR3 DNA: TGTGCCAGCAGGACAACATCAGGGGTGACAGATACGCAGTATTTT.

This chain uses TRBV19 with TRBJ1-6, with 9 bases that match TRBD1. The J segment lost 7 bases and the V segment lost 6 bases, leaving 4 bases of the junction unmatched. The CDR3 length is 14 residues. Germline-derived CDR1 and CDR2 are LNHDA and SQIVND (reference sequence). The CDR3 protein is CASSTGQGNSPLHF. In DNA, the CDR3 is TGTGCCAGTAGCACGGGACAGGGAAATTCACCCCTCCACTTT.

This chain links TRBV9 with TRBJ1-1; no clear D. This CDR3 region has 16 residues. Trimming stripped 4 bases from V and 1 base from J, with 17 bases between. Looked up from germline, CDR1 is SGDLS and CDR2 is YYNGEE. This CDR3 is CASSPSGGPANTEAFF. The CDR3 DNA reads TGTGCCAGCAGCCCATCCGGAGGGCCGGCGAACACTGAAGCTTTCTTT.

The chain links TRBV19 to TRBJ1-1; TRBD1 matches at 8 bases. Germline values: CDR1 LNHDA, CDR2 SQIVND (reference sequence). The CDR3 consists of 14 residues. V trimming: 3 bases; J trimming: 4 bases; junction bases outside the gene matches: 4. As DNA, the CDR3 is TGTGCCAGTAGTATCCAGGGGGCGAGCACTGAAGCTTTCTTT. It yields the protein CASSIQGASTEAFF.

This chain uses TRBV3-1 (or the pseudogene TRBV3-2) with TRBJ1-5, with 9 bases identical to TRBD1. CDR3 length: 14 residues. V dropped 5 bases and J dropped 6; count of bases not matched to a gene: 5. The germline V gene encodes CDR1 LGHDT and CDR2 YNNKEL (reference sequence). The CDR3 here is CASSGTGYSQPQHF. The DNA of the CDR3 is TGTGCCAGCAGCGGGACAGGGTACAGTCAGCCCCAGCATTTT.

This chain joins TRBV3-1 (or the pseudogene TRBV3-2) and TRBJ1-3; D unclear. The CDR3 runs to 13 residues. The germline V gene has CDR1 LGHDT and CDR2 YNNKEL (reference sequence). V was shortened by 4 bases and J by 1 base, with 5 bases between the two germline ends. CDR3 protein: CASSPFSGNTIYF. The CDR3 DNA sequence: TGTGCCAGCAGCCCCTTTTCTGGAAACACCATATATTTT.

The CDR3 protein is CASSQDSAGGGQETQYF. The CDR3 nucleotides read TGCGCCAGCAGCCAAGATTCCGCGGGTGGCGGTCAAGAGACCCAGTACTTC. J is TRBJ2-5 and V is TRBV4-1, with TRBD2 as a possible D gene (5 bases). V was cut by 0 bases and J by 2 bases, with 16 bases left in between. Looked up from germline, CDR1 is MGHRA and CDR2 is YSYEKL. This CDR3 contains 17 residues.